The 8 T cell receptor beta chains presented below share a single source sample, sequenced in a study of blood T cell repertoires in COVID-19. The protocol was immunoSEQ multiplex PCR, while the TCRdb copy is restricted to in-frame clones and leaves out a portion. The profile shows about 270,000 clones, roughly 90% of them singletons. Sequences were obtained from PBMCs or T cells enriched from blood (not recorded which). The source of these receptors is a man aged 40-49 years who had been exposed to COVID-19.

The J gene is TRBJ1-1, the V gene TRBV3-1 (or the pseudogene TRBV3-2); 9 nucleotides agree with TRBD1. CDR1 LGHDT and CDR2 YNNKEL come from the germline V gene (reference sequence). V shed 5 bases, J shed 5 bases, and the junction held 6 bases outside the gene matches. The CDR3 runs to 14 residues. The CDR3 sequence: CASSSRTGDTEAFF. The CDR3 DNA sequence: TGTGCCAGCAGCTCGCGGACAGGGGATACTGAAGCTTTCTTT.

The chain combines TRBV19 with TRBJ1-3; 11 bases line up with TRBD1. The CDR3 sequence is 20 residues long. The germline gives CDR1 LNHDA, CDR2 SQIVND (reference sequence). J was trimmed by 0 bases and V by 7 bases; bases with no gene match: 17. The CDR3 spells CASTLGGQGAVMSSGNTIYF. CDR3 in DNA: TGTGCCAGTACCCTCGGAGGACAGGGGGCCGTCATGAGCTCTGGAAACACCATATATTTT.

This rearrangement joins TRBV30 to TRBJ2-5, with 8 bases matching TRBD2. This CDR3 comprises 13 residues. V was clipped by 4 bases and J by 5 bases; unmatched bases: 6. CDR1 is GTSNPN and CDR2 is SVGIG in the germline V gene (reference sequence). CDR3 region: CAWNPGGVETQYF. In nucleotides, the CDR3 is TGTGCCTGGAACCCGGGGGGGGTTGAGACCCAGTACTTC.

The rearrangement links TRBV7-9 to TRBJ1-6; D is unclear. V gave up 2 bases and J gave up 7 bases, with 12 bases separating them. Germline V lookup: CDR1 SEHNR, CDR2 FQNEAQ (reference sequence). CDR3 size: 15 residues. DNA for the CDR3: TGTGCCAGCAGCTTATTCCGGGAAGGGAATTCACCCCTCCACTTT. As protein: CASSLFREGNSPLHF.

The CDR3 DNA reads TGTGCCAGCAGTCCGGACAGCTATGGCTACACCTTC. Protein product: CASSPDSYGYTF. The chain carries TRBV6-2 or TRBV6-3 and TRBJ1-2, with D maybe TRBD1 (6 bases). The CDR3 spans 12 residues. The germline gives CDR1 MNHEY, CDR2 SVGEGT. V lost 5 bases and J lost 4, with 8 bases in between.

CDR3 sequence (DNA): TGCGCCAGCAGCTTGGTAATCGGGAGTAACTACAATGAGCAGTTCTTC. It is translated as CASSLVIGSNYNEQFF. This rearrangement joins TRBV5-1 to TRBJ2-1; D is perhaps TRBD2 (6 bases). The CDR3 is 16 residues long. Trimming removed 0 bases from V and 3 bases from J, with 13 bases in between. Germline V CDR1 and CDR2: SGHRS, YFSETQ.

The V call is TRBV11-2, the J call TRBJ2-1; 7 bases agree with TRBD1. V lost 3 bases to trimming and J lost 4 bases; unmatched junction nucleotides: 12. The CDR3 extends over 17 amino acids. Germline CDR1 is SGHAT and CDR2 is FQNNGV. This CDR3 is CASSLNPGTANYNEQFF. In DNA form, the CDR3 reads TGTGCCAGCAGCTTGAACCCCGGGACAGCTAATTACAATGAGCAGTTCTTC.

This chain joins TRBV5-1 and TRBJ2-3, with D unclear. This CDR3 region has 14 residues. V lost 0 bases to trimming and J lost 2 bases, with 7 bases between them. CDR1 is SGHRS and CDR2 is YFSETQ in the germline V gene. The CDR3 is CASSLDSLTDTQYF. The DNA of the CDR3 is TGCGCCAGCAGCTTGGACTCCCTCACAGATACGCAGTATTTT.